Listed below are T cell receptor beta chains from one sample, sequenced in a study of cytomegalovirus exposure and HLA in healthy donors. The assay was immunoSEQ multiplex PCR, and TCRdb's table has in-frame clones only and misses some. The sample lists 200,000 to 250,000 clones; around 86% were seen once. Sequences were obtained from PBMCs. Source of these receptors: a woman aged 18-29 years in good health and CMV-seropositive. CDR3s include the opening cysteine and the closing phenylalanine or tryptophan. The order of the fields is V gene, J gene, CDR3 protein.

v_gene: TRBV5-6; j_gene: -; CDR3aa: CASSPTTESYEQYF
v_gene: TRBV6-1; j_gene: TRBJ1-4; CDR3aa: CASGSGGQTNEKLFF
v_gene: TRBV28; j_gene: TRBJ1-2; CDR3aa: CASSASQGGYYGYTF
v_gene: TRBV30; j_gene: TRBJ1-2; CDR3aa: CAWTLRRDRSYGYTF
v_gene: TRBV19; j_gene: TRBJ1-2; CDR3aa: CASSMGQTNYGYTF
v_gene: TRBV29-1; j_gene: TRBJ2-1; CDR3aa: CSVEERGSYNEQFF
v_gene: TRBV6-5; j_gene: TRBJ1-3; CDR3aa: CASSYNRGSGNTIYF
v_gene: TRBV18; j_gene: TRBJ2-2; CDR3aa: CASSPSAGLTGELFF
v_gene: TRBV4-1; j_gene: TRBJ2-1; CDR3aa: CASSQELQGGYNEQFF
v_gene: TRBV28; j_gene: TRBJ2-2; CDR3aa: CASSLRGGADTGELFF
v_gene: TRBV29-1; j_gene: TRBJ2-7; CDR3aa: CSVGTGSSEQYF
v_gene: TRBV7-9; j_gene: TRBJ1-2; CDR3aa: CASSLLGWKEAAF
v_gene: TRBV6-1; j_gene: TRBJ2-3; CDR3aa: CASALAGGGDTQYF
v_gene: TRBV28; j_gene: TRBJ1-4; CDR3aa: CASSLGTDNEKLFF
v_gene: TRBV4-2; j_gene: TRBJ1-2; CDR3aa: CASTGQGGLNYGYTF
v_gene: TRBV5-1; j_gene: TRBJ2-5; CDR3aa: CASKGLGVEDQETQYF
v_gene: TRBV5-6; j_gene: TRBJ2-3; CDR3aa: CASSLTSGSGDTQYF
v_gene: TRBV6-1; j_gene: TRBJ1-5; CDR3aa: CASSRSQPQHF
v_gene: TRBV5-1; j_gene: TRBJ2-1; CDR3aa: CASSQQGPAANEQFF
v_gene: TRBV11-1; j_gene: TRBJ2-7; CDR3aa: CASSPGTTRWGEQYF
v_gene: TRBV6-5; j_gene: TRBJ1-1; CDR3aa: CASYRTGTGLTEAFF
v_gene: TRBV5-1; j_gene: TRBJ2-2; CDR3aa: CASSPGGTGYVGELFF
v_gene: TRBV11-2; j_gene: TRBJ2-1; CDR3aa: CASSSASGSRYNEQFF
v_gene: TRBV25-1; j_gene: TRBJ1-2; CDR3aa: CASSELEVSYGYTF
v_gene: TRBV19; j_gene: TRBJ1-1; CDR3aa: CASTRAGVHTEAFF
v_gene: TRBV25-1; j_gene: TRBJ1-4; CDR3aa: CASSGQVEGEKLFF
v_gene: TRBV7-9; j_gene: TRBJ2-3; CDR3aa: CASSSTSGRAVDTQYF
v_gene: TRBV2; j_gene: TRBJ1-2; CDR3aa: CASRQGANDGYTF